This note documents a single T cell receptor (beta chain) sequence. This record belongs to a study of T cell changes during pregnancy in multiple sclerosis. CDR1 is SGHRS and CDR2 is YFSETQ in the germline V gene. V dropped 1 base and J dropped 0 bases, with 7 bases sitting between them. The CDR3 has 14 residues. Using immunoSEQ multiplex PCR, the repertoire was profiled, and TCRdb retains in-frame clones only, with some absent. The sample has tens of thousands of clones, around 92% seen once. The source is a female donor in good health, enrolled as a control in a pregnancy study. V is TRBV5-1 and J is TRBJ1-1; D is unclear. The sample here was peripheral blood, taken in the third trimester of pregnancy. CDR3 sequence (DNA): TGCGCCAGCAGCTTGACAGATATGAACACTGAAGCTTTCTTT. As protein: CASSLTDMNTEAFF.